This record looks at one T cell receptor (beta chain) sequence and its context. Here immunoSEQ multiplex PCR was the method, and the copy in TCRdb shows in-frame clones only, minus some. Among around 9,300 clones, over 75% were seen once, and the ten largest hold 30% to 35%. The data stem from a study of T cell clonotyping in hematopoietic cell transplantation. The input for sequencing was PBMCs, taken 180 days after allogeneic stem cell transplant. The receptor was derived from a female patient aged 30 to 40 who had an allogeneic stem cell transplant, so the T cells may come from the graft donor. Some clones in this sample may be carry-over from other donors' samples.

The CDR3 bases are TGTGCCAGCAGCTTCGGACAGAGGGAATGGGTTGAGCAGTACTTC. Amino acid sequence: CASSFGQREWVEQYF. This chain connects TRBV5-4 to TRBJ2-7; D perhaps matches TRBD1 (6 bases). The V end was cut by 2 bases, the J end by 7 bases, with 19 bases between. There are 15 residues in the CDR3. CDR1 is SGHNT and CDR2 is YYREEE in the germline V gene (reference sequence).